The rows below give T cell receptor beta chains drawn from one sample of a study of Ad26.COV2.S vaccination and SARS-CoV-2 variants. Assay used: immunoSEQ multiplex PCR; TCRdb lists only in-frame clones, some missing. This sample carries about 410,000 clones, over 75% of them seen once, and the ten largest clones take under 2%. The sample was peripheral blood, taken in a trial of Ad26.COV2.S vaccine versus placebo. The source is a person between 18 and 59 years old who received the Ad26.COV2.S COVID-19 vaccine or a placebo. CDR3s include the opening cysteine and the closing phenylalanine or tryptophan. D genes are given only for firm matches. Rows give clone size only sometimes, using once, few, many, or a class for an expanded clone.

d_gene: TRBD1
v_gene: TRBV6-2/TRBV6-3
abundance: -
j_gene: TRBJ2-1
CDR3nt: TGTGCCAGCAGTTACAGGGGGCCGAATTACAATGAGCAGTTCTTC
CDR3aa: CASSYRGPNYNEQFF

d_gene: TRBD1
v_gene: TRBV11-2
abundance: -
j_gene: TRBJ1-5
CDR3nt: TGTGCCAGCAGCTCAGGGACAGGGAGTATCAATCAGCCCCAGCATTTT
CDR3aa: CASSSGTGSINQPQHF

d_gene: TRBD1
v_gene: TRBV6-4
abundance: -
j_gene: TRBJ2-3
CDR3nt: TGTGCCAGCAGTGGAGGGGGCTCAGATACGCAGTATTTT
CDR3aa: CASSGGGSDTQYF

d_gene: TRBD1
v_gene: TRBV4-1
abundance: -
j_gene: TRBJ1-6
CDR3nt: TGCGCCAGCAGCCAATCGGGGACAGGCCACATTGAGGGATCACCCCTCCACTTT
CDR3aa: CASSQSGTGHIEGSPLHF

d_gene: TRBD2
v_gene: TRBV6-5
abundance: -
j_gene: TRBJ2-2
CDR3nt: TGTGCCAGCAGGCTAGCGGCTAACACCGGGGAGCTGTTTTTT
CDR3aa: CASRLAANTGELFF

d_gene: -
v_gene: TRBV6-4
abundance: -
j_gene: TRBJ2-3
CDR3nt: TGTGCCAGCAGTGAAGAACTAGCTAGCACAGATACGCAGTATTTT
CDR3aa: CASSEELASTDTQYF

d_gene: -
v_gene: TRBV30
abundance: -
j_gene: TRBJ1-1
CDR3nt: TGTGCCTGGAGCAAGGGGGGCGGCACTGAAGCTTTCTTT
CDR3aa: CAWSKGGGTEAFF

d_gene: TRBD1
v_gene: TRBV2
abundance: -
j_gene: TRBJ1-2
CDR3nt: TGTGCCAGCACTACACTTGGACAGGGAGGCTATGGCTACACCTTC
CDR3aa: CASTTLGQGGYGYTF

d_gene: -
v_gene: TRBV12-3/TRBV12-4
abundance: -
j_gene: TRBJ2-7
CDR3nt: TGTGCCAGCAGTCCGGGACGGAGCTACGAGCAGTACTTC
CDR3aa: CASSPGRSYEQYF

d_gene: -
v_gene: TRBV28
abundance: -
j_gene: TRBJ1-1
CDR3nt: TGTGCCAGCAGTTTACGGGGGGCGATGAACACTGAAGCTTTCTTT
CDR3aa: CASSLRGAMNTEAFF

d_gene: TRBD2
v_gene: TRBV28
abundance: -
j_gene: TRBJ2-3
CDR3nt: TGTGCCAGCAGTTTGGGCGGGAGGACCAACACAGATACGCAGTATTTT
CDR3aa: CASSLGGRTNTDTQYF

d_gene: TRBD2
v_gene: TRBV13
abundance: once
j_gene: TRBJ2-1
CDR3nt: TGTGCCAGCAGTCCTAGCGGGAGGAATGAGCAGTTCTTC
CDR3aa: CASSPSGRNEQFF

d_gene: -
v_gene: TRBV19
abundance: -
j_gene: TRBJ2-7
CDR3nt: TGTGCCAGTACCTCCGACCCATTGTTCTCCGAGCAGTACTTC
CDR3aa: CASTSDPLFSEQYF

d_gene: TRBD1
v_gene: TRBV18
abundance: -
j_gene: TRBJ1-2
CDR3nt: TGTGCCAGCTCAACCGGGACAGGGAACTATGGCTACACCTTC
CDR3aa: CASSTGTGNYGYTF

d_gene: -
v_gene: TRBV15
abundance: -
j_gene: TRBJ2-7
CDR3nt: TGTGCCACCAGCAGAGGCAGGGGCGCCTACGAGCAGTACTTC
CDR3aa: CATSRGRGAYEQYF

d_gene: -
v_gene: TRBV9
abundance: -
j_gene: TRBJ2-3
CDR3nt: TGTGCCAGCAGCGAAATCAGGGGGGTCACAGATACGCAGTATTTT
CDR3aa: CASSEIRGVTDTQYF

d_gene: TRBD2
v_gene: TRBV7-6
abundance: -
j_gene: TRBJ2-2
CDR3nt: TGTGCCAGCCGTCAGGGGACTAGCGTCTACACCGGGGAGCTGTTTTTT
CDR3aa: CASRQGTSVYTGELFF

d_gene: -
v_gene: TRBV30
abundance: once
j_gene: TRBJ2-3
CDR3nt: TGTGCCTGGAGTGTAAAAGATACGCAGTATTTT
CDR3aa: CAWSVKDTQYF

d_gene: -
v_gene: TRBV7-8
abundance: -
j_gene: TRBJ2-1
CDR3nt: TGTGCCAGCAGCAAAAGGACCTTCTCCTACAATGAGCAGTTCTTC
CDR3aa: CASSKRTFSYNEQFF

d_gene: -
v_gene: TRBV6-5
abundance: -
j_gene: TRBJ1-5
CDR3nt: TGTGCCAGCAGACAGGTGAACAATCAGCCCCAGCATTTT
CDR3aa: CASRQVNNQPQHF

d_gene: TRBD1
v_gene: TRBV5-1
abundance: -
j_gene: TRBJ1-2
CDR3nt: TGCGCCAGCAGCATCGACAGGGCCCTAAACGGCTACACCTTC
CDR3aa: CASSIDRALNGYTF

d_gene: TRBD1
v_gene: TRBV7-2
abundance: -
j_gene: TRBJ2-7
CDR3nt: TGTGCCAGCACGTACTACAGGGGCCCCTACGAGCAGTACTTC
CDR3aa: CASTYYRGPYEQYF

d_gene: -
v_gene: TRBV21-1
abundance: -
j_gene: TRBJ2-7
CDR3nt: TGTGCCAGCATCCCAATTCGGGGCTCTGGAGCCTACGAGCAGTACTTC
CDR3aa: CASIPIRGSGAYEQYF

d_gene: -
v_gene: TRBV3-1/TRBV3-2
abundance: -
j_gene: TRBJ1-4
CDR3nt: TGTGCCAGCAGCCAAGGGAGGAATGAAAAACTGTTTTTT
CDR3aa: CASSQGRNEKLFF

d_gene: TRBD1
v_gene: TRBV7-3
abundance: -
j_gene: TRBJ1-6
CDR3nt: TGTGCCAGCAGCTTATGGGGACAGGGGGCGCAGTCACCCCTCCACTTT
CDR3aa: CASSLWGQGAQSPLHF

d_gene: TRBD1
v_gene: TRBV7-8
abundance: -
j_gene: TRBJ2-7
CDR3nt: TGTGCCAGCAGCTTAGCAGGAGACAGGGACCCCTACGAGCAGTACTTC
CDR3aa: CASSLAGDRDPYEQYF

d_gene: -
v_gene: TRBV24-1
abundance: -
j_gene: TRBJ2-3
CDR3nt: TGTGCCACCAGTGATTTCAAGGTGGGGGATACGCAGTATTTT
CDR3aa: CATSDFKVGDTQYF

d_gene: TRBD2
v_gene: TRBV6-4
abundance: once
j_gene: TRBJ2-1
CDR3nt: TGTGCCAGCATGACTAGGTCCGGGAGGGCCGACAATGAGCAGTTCTTC
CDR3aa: CASMTRSGRADNEQFF

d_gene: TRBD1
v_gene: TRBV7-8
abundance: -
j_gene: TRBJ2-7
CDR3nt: TGTGCCAGCAGCTCTGGGACAGGGGGGTCGAGAAACGAGCAGTACTTC
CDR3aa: CASSSGTGGSRNEQYF

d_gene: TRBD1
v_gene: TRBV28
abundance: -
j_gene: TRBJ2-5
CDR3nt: TGTGCCAGCAGTCGCGAGGACAGGGGGCCGGAGACCCAGTACTTC
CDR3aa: CASSREDRGPETQYF

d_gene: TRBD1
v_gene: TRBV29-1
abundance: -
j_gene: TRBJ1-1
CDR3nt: TGCAGCGCTTCACCCGGGACAGCGAACACTGAAGCTTTCTTT
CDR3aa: CSASPGTANTEAFF

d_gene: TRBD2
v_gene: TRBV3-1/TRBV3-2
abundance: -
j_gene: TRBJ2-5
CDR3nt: TGTGCCAGCAGCGCCGGGACTAGCGGGAGGGCCCTTGAGACCCAGTACTTC
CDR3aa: CASSAGTSGRALETQYF

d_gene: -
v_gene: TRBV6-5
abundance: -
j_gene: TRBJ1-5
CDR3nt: TGTGCCAGCTGCGAGACAGATGGGGGCAATCAGCCCCAGCATTTT
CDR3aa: CASCETDGGNQPQHF

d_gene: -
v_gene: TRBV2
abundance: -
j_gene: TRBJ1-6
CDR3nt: TGTGCCAGCAGAGCGGGACCTAATTCACCCCTCCACTTT
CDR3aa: CASRAGPNSPLHF

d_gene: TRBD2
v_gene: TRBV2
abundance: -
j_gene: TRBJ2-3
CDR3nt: TGTGCCAGCAGGGGTCCGGGACTATTGGGCACAGATACGCAGTATTTT
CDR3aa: CASRGPGLLGTDTQYF

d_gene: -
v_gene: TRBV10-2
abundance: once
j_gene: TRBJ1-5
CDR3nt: TGCGCCAGCGGCGGACAGCCATTCTATCAGCCCCAGCATTTT
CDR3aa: CASGGQPFYQPQHF

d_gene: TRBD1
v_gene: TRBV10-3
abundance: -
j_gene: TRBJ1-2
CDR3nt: TGTGCCATCCCCCTAGGACAGGGAGACTATGGCTACACCTTC
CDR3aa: CAIPLGQGDYGYTF

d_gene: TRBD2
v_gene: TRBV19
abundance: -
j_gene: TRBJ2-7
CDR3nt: TGTGCCAGTAGTTCCGGGACTAGCGGGAACTCCTACGAGCAGTACTTC
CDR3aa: CASSSGTSGNSYEQYF

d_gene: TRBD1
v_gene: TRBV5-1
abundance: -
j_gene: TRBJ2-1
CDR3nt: TGCGCCAGCAGCTTACAGGGGGCTTCGGTGGTCTTC
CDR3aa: CASSLQGASVVF

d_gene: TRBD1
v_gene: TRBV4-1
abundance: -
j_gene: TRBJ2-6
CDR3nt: TGCGCCAGCAGCCTAGGACAGGCCCAACTCGTCTCTGGGGCCAACGTCCTGACTTTC
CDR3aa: CASSLGQAQLVSGANVLTF

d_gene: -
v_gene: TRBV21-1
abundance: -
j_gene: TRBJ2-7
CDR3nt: TGTGCCAGCAGCAAACGTAGACTAGCGGGAGGGCCCTACGAGCAGTACTTC
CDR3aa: CASSKRRLAGGPYEQYF

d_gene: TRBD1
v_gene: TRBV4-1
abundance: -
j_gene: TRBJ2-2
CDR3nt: TGCGCCAGCAGCCAACTACTGACAGGGGATCCGTGGACCGGGGAGCTGTTTTTT
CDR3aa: CASSQLLTGDPWTGELFF

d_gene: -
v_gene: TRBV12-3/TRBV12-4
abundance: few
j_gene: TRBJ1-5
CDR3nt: TGTGCCAGCAGTTCCTCATCCTATCAGCCCCAGCATTTT
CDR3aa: CASSSSSYQPQHF

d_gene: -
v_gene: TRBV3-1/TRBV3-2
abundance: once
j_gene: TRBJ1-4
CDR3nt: TGTGCCAGCAGCCAGGCAAGGTCCAGATTATCAACTAATGAAAAACTGTTTTTT
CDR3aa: CASSQARSRLSTNEKLFF

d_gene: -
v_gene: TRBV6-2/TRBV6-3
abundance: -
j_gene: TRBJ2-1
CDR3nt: TGTGCCAGCAGCCAACCCCCGGGGAAATTCTTC
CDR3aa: CASSQPPGKFF

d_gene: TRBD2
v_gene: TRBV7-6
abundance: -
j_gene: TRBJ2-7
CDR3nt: TGTGCCAGCAGCTTAGGGGGGGGGTACGAGCAGTACTTC
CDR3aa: CASSLGGGYEQYF

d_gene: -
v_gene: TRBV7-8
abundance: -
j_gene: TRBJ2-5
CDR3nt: TGTGCCAGCAGCTTAGTAGGCGGGGAAGAGACCCAGTACTTC
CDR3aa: CASSLVGGEETQYF

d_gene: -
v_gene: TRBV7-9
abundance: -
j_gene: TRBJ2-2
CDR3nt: TGTGCCAGCAGCTTAGGAGGGGTGGTCACCGGGGAGCTGTTTTTT
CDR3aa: CASSLGGVVTGELFF

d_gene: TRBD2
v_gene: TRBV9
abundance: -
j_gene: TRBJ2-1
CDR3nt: TGTGCCAGCAGCGGTAGCGGGAGCTCCTACAATGAGCAGTTCTTC
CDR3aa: CASSGSGSSYNEQFF

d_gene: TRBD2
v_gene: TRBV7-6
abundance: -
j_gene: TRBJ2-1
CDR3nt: TGTGCCAGCAGACCATTAGCGGGATTCTACAATGAGCAGTTCTTC
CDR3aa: CASRPLAGFYNEQFF

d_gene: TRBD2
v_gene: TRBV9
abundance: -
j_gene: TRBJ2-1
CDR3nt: TGTGCCAGCAGCGTCACTAGCGGGAGGGCCAATGAGCAGTTCTTC
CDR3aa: CASSVTSGRANEQFF

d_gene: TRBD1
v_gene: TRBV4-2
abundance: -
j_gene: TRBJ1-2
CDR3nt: TGTGCCAGCAGCCAGCCCACAGGGGGCGGCTACACCTTC
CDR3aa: CASSQPTGGGYTF

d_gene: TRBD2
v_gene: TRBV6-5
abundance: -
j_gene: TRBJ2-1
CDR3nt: TGTGCCAGCCAACTAGCGGGAGCATCCTACAATGAGCAGTTCTTC
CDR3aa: CASQLAGASYNEQFF

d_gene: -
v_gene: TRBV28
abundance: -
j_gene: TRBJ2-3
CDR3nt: TGTGCCAGCAGTTTATTGGGTGGGAGCACAGATACGCAGTATTTT
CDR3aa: CASSLLGGSTDTQYF

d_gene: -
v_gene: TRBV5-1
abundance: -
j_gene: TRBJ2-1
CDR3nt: TGCGCCAGCGGGTCGGCGCCTGGTAATGAGCAGTTCTTC
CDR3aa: CASGSAPGNEQFF

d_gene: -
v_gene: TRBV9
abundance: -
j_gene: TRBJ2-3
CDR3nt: TGTGCCAGCAGCGTAAAGGGCGGGGATAGCACAGATACGCAGTATTTT
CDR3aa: CASSVKGGDSTDTQYF

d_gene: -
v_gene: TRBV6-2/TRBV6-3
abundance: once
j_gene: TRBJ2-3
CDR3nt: TGTGCCAGCAGTTACAATAGGGTACAGACAGATACGCAGTATTTT
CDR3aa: CASSYNRVQTDTQYF

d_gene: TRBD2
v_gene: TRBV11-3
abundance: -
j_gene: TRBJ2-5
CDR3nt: TGTGCCAGCAGCTGGACTAGCGGCACACAAGAGACCCAGTACTTC
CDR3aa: CASSWTSGTQETQYF

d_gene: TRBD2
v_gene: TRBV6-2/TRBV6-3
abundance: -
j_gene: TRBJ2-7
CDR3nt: TGTGCCAGCAGTCGCTCAACTAGCGGGAGCACGGAGCAGTACTTC
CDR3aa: CASSRSTSGSTEQYF

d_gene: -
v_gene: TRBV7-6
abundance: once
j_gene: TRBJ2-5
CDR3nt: TGTGCCAGCAGCCATTACCAAGAGACCCAGTACTTC
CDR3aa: CASSHYQETQYF